This is a list of T cell receptor beta chains from one sample in a study of regulatory T cells in long-lasting Graves disease. TCRdb ran MiXCR on the multiplex PCR reads and lists one entry per CDR3 protein. Of 350,000 to 450,000 distinct CDR3 sequences listed, approximately 15% were seen once; the top ten hold approximately 8%. These data were likewise used in another study, on T cells in Graves' hyperthyroidism and ophthalmopathy.

This sample comprised peripheral blood mononuclear cells (PBMCs), obtained at new diagnosis, from a patient treated with antithyroid drugs. The source is a woman in her thirties or forties with Graves disease. Each CDR3 is given with its conserved first and last residue. Fields, in order: J gene, clone size, V gene, D gene, CDR3 DNA, CDR3 protein. A D gene is named only where the DNA matches it firmly. Part of the rows lack a size; the others show once, few, many or a class for expanded clones.

TRBJ2-5	-	TRBV5-6	-	TGTGCCAGCAGCTTGCGAAACGAGGAGACCCAGTACTTC	CASSLRNEETQYF
TRBJ2-5	-	TRBV19	TRBD1	TGTGCCAGTAGGAGGGACGGACAGGGCCAGACCCAGTACTTC	CASRRDGQGQTQYF
TRBJ2-7	many	TRBV14	TRBD1	TGTGCCAGCAGCCAAGCAGGTGGCAGGGGGCGTAACGAGCAGTACTTC	CASSQAGGRGRNEQYF
TRBJ2-7	many	TRBV5-1	-	TGCGCCAGCAGTCAGGCCGACGAGCAGTACTTC	CASSQADEQYF
TRBJ2-7	many	TRBV7-9	TRBD2	TGTGCCAGCAGCTCGGGACTAGCGGGAGGTCAACGCTACGAGCAGTACTTC	CASSSGLAGGQRYEQYF
TRBJ1-2	many	TRBV12-3/TRBV12-4	-	TGTGCCAGCAGTGAACAGACTCACTATGGCTACACCTTC	CASSEQTHYGYTF
TRBJ2-2	few	TRBV6-5	TRBD1	TGTGCCAGCAGTTACTCCGTGGCGACAGGGTGGAACACCGGGGAGCTGTTTTTT	CASSYSVATGWNTGELFF
TRBJ2-2	many	TRBV7-8	TRBD2	TGTGCCAGCAGCTTCAGCAGACTAGCGGGTGGTACCGGGGAGCTGTTTTTT	CASSFSRLAGGTGELFF
TRBJ1-4	many	TRBV28	-	TGTGCCAGCAGTTTTTCGGAAGGTGGTGAAAAACTGTTTTTT	CASSFSEGGEKLFF
TRBJ1-1	-	TRBV4-1	-	TGCGCCAGCAGCCTCCACAGGGCCATGGGCACTGAAGCTTTCTTT	CASSLHRAMGTEAFF
TRBJ2-5	few	TRBV7-9	TRBD1	TGTGCCAGCAGCCGTCCCGGGACAGGGAAGGGTGGGCAAGAGACCCAGTACTTC	CASSRPGTGKGGQETQYF
TRBJ2-7	-	TRBV20-1	-	TGCAGTGCTAGAGACCCAGGGTCCTCTCTCGAGCAGTACTTC	CSARDPGSSLEQYF
TRBJ2-5	many	TRBV11-2	-	TGTGCCAGCAGCTTAACGACAGTCCAAGAGACCCAGTACTTC	CASSLTTVQETQYF
TRBJ1-4	few	TRBV13	TRBD1	TGTGCCAGCAGCTTAGGCTTCTCCGGGACAGGGGGCGCAAAGGAAAAACTGTTTTTT	CASSLGFSGTGGAKEKLFF
TRBJ1-5	many	TRBV19	-	TGTGCCAGTAGTAGGGGCAGGGAGGGAGATCAGCCCCAGCATTTT	CASSRGREGDQPQHF
TRBJ2-6	-	TRBV19	-	TGTGCCAGTTATTTCTCTGGGGCCAACGTCCTGACTTTC	CASYFSGANVLTF
TRBJ2-1	-	TRBV24-1	-	TGTGCCACCAGTGATATGACGGGAGCGGCCTACAATGAGCAGTTCTTC	CATSDMTGAAYNEQFF
TRBJ1-4	many	TRBV27	-	TGTGCCAGCAGTTTAAGAGGAAGGGGTGGGGCTAATGAAAAACTGTTTTTT	CASSLRGRGGANEKLFF
TRBJ2-7	-	TRBV28	-	TGTGCCAGCACCCCGGGACACTATTCACGACCGCAGGCAGGAGAGTTAAAAACCTACGAGCAGTACTTC	CASTPGHYSRPQAGELKTYEQYF
TRBJ2-1	many	TRBV7-2	-	TGTGCCAGCAGTCGATGGGTTCTTTACAATGAGCAGTTCTTC	CASSRWVLYNEQFF
TRBJ2-7	-	TRBV11-2	-	TGTGCCAGCAGCTTAGGGCAGGTGGTTCTTTTCGAGCAGTACTTC	CASSLGQVVLFEQYF
TRBJ2-3	few	TRBV6-1	TRBD2	TGTGCCACCCGAATAGCGGGAGCAGATACGCAGTATTTT	CATRIAGADTQYF
TRBJ2-1	many	TRBV7-2	-	TGTGCCAGCAGCTTAGCTCCAGGGATGAATGAGCAGTTCTTC	CASSLAPGMNEQFF
TRBJ2-2	many	TRBV5-6	-	TGTGCCAGCAGCTTTTGGCTAGTGAACACCGGGGAGCTGTTTTTT	CASSFWLVNTGELFF